The 26 T cell receptor beta chains below come from one sample, sequenced in a study of response to subunit inactivated influenza vaccine. TCRdb reprocessed the RT-PCR reads with MiXCR, giving one entry per CDR3 protein. The table has a few hundred thousand distinct CDR3 sequences, 11% to 15% seen once. The sequences come from PBMCs from blood, collected roughly 13 days after vaccination. Receptors originate from a man aged 50 to 59 who received an inactivated influenza vaccine.

This clonotype was seen many times. V is TRBV12-3 or TRBV12-4 and J is TRBJ1-5, with TRBD1 as a possible D gene (5 bases). The CDR3 consists of 15 residues. V was pared by 3 bases and J by 2 bases, with 11 bases between. Here the CDR3 reads CASSLRRDRNQPQHF. Written as DNA, the CDR3 is TGTGCCAGCAGTTTGAGGAGGGACCGCAATCAGCCCCAGCATTTT.

This clonotype has only a few counts. The rearrangement links TRBV12-3 or TRBV12-4 to TRBJ1-6, with D unclear. Trimming removed 6 bases at V and 7 bases at J, with 13 bases between. The CDR3 consists of 14 residues. CDR3: CASSPGRQNSPLHF. The CDR3 DNA reads TGTGCCAGCAGCCCGGGTCGGCAGAATTCACCCCTCCACTTT.

The chain combines TRBV18 with TRBJ1-2; 9 nucleotides agree with TRBD1. Germline V gives CDR1 KGHSH, CDR2 LQKENI. The junction had 16 bases not matched to a gene; V was cut back by 4 bases and J by 7 bases. This CDR3 has 17 amino acids. Written as DNA, the CDR3 is TGTGCCAGCTCACTTCAGACGACAGGGGGAAGATCAGGTGGCTACACCTTC. Amino acids: CASSLQTTGGRSGGYTF. The whole variable domain, filled in from reference TRBV18 and TRBJ1-2, reads NAGVMQNPRHLVRRRGQEARLRCSPMKGHSHVYWYRQLPEEGLKFMVYLQKENIIDESGMPKERFSAEFPKEGPSILRIQQVVRGDSAAYFCASSLQTTGGRSGGYTFGSGTRLTVV.

Comments on this clonotype: One end of the junction varies from germline; a read error may be responsible. The chain uses TRBV5-1 and TRBJ2-2, with D maybe TRBD2 (6 bases). CDR3 size: 14 residues. Per germline, CDR1 SGHRS and CDR2 YFSETQ. CDR3 in DNA: TGCGCCAGCAGCTTGGCCAGGAACGGCGGGGAGCTGTTCTTT. It is translated as CASSLARNGGELFF.

In this sample, this clonotype turned up a few times. V is TRBV12-3 or TRBV12-4 and J is TRBJ2-3; no definite D call. V was trimmed by 5 bases and J by 1 base, leaving 10 bases between them. The CDR3 is made up of 14 amino acids. CDR3 in DNA: TGTGCCAGCAGTGTGCCTCCCGGCACAGATACGCAGTATTTT. This encodes CASSVPPGTDTQYF.

This clonotype showed up just a few times. The chain links TRBV20-1 to TRBJ1-5, with D possibly TRBD1 on 6 matching bases. Per germline, CDR1 DFQATT and CDR2 SNEGSKA (reference sequence). The CDR3 length is 15 residues. The V gene lost 5 bases and the J gene lost 4 bases, with 18 bases spanning the gap. CDR3 bases: TGCAGTGCTCTATCCCACCAGGGGCGGAATCAGCCCCAGCATTTT. It translates to CSALSHQGRNQPQHF.

The J gene is TRBJ1-4, the V gene TRBV20-1; D is possibly TRBD1 (5 bases). CDR3 length: 13 amino acids. CDR1 and CDR2 (germline): DFQATT, SNEGSKA (reference sequence). Trimming removed 5 bases at V and 15 bases at J, with 22 bases between. The CDR3 nucleotides are TGCAGTGCTCGCCCCTGGACCGGACAACGGGTGTTTTTT. Translated, it gives CSARPWTGQRVFF.

In this sample, this clonotype turned up a few times. The rearrangement joins TRBV11-2 to TRBJ2-3, with unresolved D. Deletions cut 2 bases from V and 2 bases from J, with 8 bases between. The CDR3 loop spans 14 amino acids. Germline CDR1 reads SGHAT; CDR2 reads FQNNGV. The CDR3: CASSLPGHTDTQYF. CDR3 nucleotide sequence: TGTGCCAGCAGCTTACCTGGGCACACAGATACGCAGTATTTT.

This chain uses TRBV6-1 with TRBJ2-3; D is uncertain. V lost 3 bases to trimming and J lost 2 bases, with 3 bases between them. The CDR3 spans 12 residues. Germline V gene lookup returns CDR1 MNHNS and CDR2 SASEGT. The CDR3 region has the DNA TGTGCCAGCAGTGACACCACAGATACGCAGTATTTT. Translated: CASSDTTDTQYF.

This clonotype was recorded a few times. The V and J genes are TRBV5-1 and TRBJ1-2; no clear D. The CDR3 is 14 residues long. Germline V gene data show CDR1 as SGHRS and CDR2 as YFSETQ. Trimming took off 0 bases at V and 4 bases at J, with 10 bases between the two ends. The CDR3 coding sequence is TGCGCCAGCAGCTTGGAGCTCCAGAGCTATGGCTACACCTTC. It encodes CASSLELQSYGYTF.

This clonotype appeared a few times. The genes are TRBV5-5 and TRBJ2-5, with D perhaps matching TRBD1 (6 bases). Trimming stripped 6 bases from V and 5 bases from J, with 23 bases between. The CDR3 is made up of 16 amino acids. Germline values: CDR1 SGHKS, CDR2 YYEKEE (reference sequence). CDR3 DNA: TGTGCCAGCACTAAAACAACAGGGCGGTTTAAGGAGACCCAGTACTTC. This translates into CASTKTTGRFKETQYF.

The rearrangement uses TRBV7-9 and TRBJ2-3; D gene ambiguous. Trimming removed 8 bases at V and 1 base at J, with 10 bases between. The CDR3 runs 13 residues. Germline V gene lookup returns CDR1 SEHNR and CDR2 FQNEAQ (reference sequence). Here the CDR3 reads CASQTPGTDTQYF. In DNA, the CDR3 is TGTGCCAGCCAGACTCCCGGCACAGATACGCAGTATTTT.

V usage is TRBV3-1 and J usage is TRBJ2-7; no reliable D call. Germline V gene data show CDR1 as LGHDT and CDR2 as YNNKEL (reference sequence). The V gene lost 0 bases and the J gene lost 5 bases, with 5 bases spanning the gap. This CDR3 has 12 amino acids. The CDR3 protein is CASSQDPDEQYF. The DNA of the CDR3 is TGTGCCAGCAGCCAAGATCCCGACGAGCAGTACTTC.

This clonotype was detected only a few times. This rearrangement joins TRBV11-3 to TRBJ2-2; no firm D call. The CDR3 runs 13 residues. Trimming removed 5 bases from V and 6 bases from J, with 10 bases in between. The V gene's germline CDR1 is SGHNT and CDR2 YENEEA. As DNA, the CDR3 is TGTGCCAGCAGCGCCAGCTGGGCCGGGGAGCTGTTTTTT. The encoded protein is CASSASWAGELFF.

V is TRBV5-1 and J is TRBJ2-7; TRBD2 agrees at 10 bases. The germline V gene has CDR1 SGHRS and CDR2 YFSETQ. Germline trimming cut 0 bases from V and 5 bases from J; bases unmatched to any gene: 5. There are 15 residues in the CDR3. The CDR3 nucleotides read TGCGCCAGCAGCTTGGCAGCGGGAGGGCCTCACGAGCAGTACTTC. Its protein product is CASSLAAGGPHEQYF.

The sample holds many counts of this clonotype. The chain has TRBV7-2 and TRBJ2-7, with unresolved D. V was shortened by 1 base and J by 3 bases, with 7 bases between the two germline ends. Germline V gene sequence: CDR1 SGHTA, CDR2 FQGNSA. This CDR3 has 13 amino acids. The DNA of the CDR3 is TGTGCCAGCAGCTTAGGTCCGGGCTACGAGCAGTACTTC. Its translation is CASSLGPGYEQYF.

Of note for this clonotype: At one end the junction does not follow the germline gene, possibly because of a read error. This chain links TRBV14 with TRBJ2-5; TRBD1 or TRBD2 may be the D gene (5 bases each). This CDR3 comprises 16 residues. Germline CDR1 reads SGHDN; CDR2 reads FVKESK. CDR3 coding DNA: TGTGCCAGCATCCAACCAAGTGGTCCGCAGGGACAGACCCAGTACTTC. It encodes CASIQPSGPQGQTQYF.

This clonotype was recorded at least ten times. V usage is TRBV7-2 and J usage is TRBJ2-7, with 8 bases matching TRBD2. The CDR3 consists of 13 residues. The ends lost 4 bases at V and 6 bases at J; junction bases unmatched: 5. Germline CDR1 and CDR2: SGHTA and FQGNSA. CDR3 region: CASSYGLAFEQYF. The CDR3 coding sequence is TGTGCCAGCAGCTACGGACTAGCTTTCGAGCAGTACTTC. The full variable domain, rest sourced from reference TRBV7-2 and TRBJ2-7, is GAGVSQSPSNKVTEKGKDVELRCDPISGHTALYWYRQSLGQGLEFLIYFQGNSAPDKSGLPSDRFSAERTGGSVSTLTIQRTQQEDSAVYLCASSYGLAFEQYFGPGTRLTVT.

V gene TRBV10-3 combines with J gene TRBJ2-7, with TRBD2 identical over 12 bases. V was pared by 0 bases and J by 4 bases, with 7 bases of the junction left unmatched. The CDR3 is made up of 17 amino acids. CDR1 and CDR2 (germline): ENHRY, SYGVKD. CDR3 amino acids: CAISESKSLAGGYEQYF. Written as DNA, the CDR3 is TGTGCCATCAGTGAGTCGAAGTCACTAGCGGGGGGTTACGAGCAGTACTTC.

The rearrangement joins TRBV6-1 to TRBJ2-1; TRBD2 matches at 10 bases. The CDR3 has 14 amino acids. From germline, CDR1 is MNHNS and CDR2 SASEGT. Trimming at V came to 6 bases and at J to 8 bases, leaving 7 bases not matched to a gene. The CDR3 sequence is CASRGAGGPYEQFF. In DNA form, the CDR3 reads TGTGCCAGCAGAGGAGCGGGAGGGCCCTATGAGCAGTTCTTC.

The chain is built from TRBV5-1 and TRBJ2-1; possibly TRBD1 for D (6 bases). In germline, CDR1 is SGHRS, CDR2 YFSETQ. Trimming cost V 2 bases and J 1 base, with 7 bases left between them. This CDR3 is built from 14 residues. The CDR3: CASSFGQSYNEQFF. DNA of the CDR3: TGCGCCAGCAGCTTTGGACAGTCCTACAATGAGCAGTTCTTC.

The table lists this clonotype with a few counts. The rearrangement links TRBV4-2 to TRBJ2-7; 13 bases are shared with TRBD2. This CDR3 has 17 residues. V lost 3 bases, J lost 1 base, and 6 bases stayed unmatched. Germline CDR1 reads LGHNA; CDR2 reads YNFKEQ. CDR3 loop: CASSHATSGRQSYEQYF. The CDR3 nucleotides are TGTGCCAGCAGCCACGCGACTAGCGGGAGGCAGTCCTACGAGCAGTACTTC.

This clonotype was seen a handful of times. The rearrangement joins TRBV7-9 to TRBJ1-6; perhaps TRBD1 as D (6 bases). The CDR3 contains 16 residues. Germline-derived CDR1 and CDR2 are SEHNR and FQNEAQ (reference sequence). V shed 5 bases and J shed 1 base, with 12 bases lying between them. CDR3 sequence: CASSMKGGSYNSPLHF. CDR3 nucleotides: TGTGCCAGCAGCATGAAGGGGGGATCCTATAATTCACCCCTCCACTTT.

The genes are TRBV20-1 and TRBJ2-4, with a tentative D call TRBD1 (5 bases). Germline V gene sequence: CDR1 DFQATT, CDR2 SNEGSKA (reference sequence). The CDR3 has 13 residues. The V end lost 2 bases, the J end lost 5 bases, and 10 bases lay between the germline ends. The CDR3 bases are TGCAGTGCTAGAAGGGGTCCCCAAAACATTCAGTACTTC. Translation: CSARRGPQNIQYF.

This clonotype was counted only a few times. This chain joins TRBV20-1 and TRBJ2-7; TRBD2 matches 10 bases. The germline V gene encodes CDR1 DFQATT and CDR2 SNEGSKA (reference sequence). V was clipped by 5 bases and J by 2 bases; unmatched bases: 6. The CDR3 consists of 14 residues. CDR3 sequence: CSAGSSGSPYEQYF. CDR3 DNA sequence: TGCAGTGCTGGTTCTAGCGGGAGCCCCTACGAGCAGTACTTC.

This clonotype was counted ten times or more. V gene TRBV5-1 combines with J gene TRBJ2-7, with 8 bases lining up with TRBD1. From germline, CDR1 is SGHRS and CDR2 YFSETQ. This CDR3 region has 15 residues. Unmatched junction bases numbered 6, after V lost 3 bases and J lost 1 base. The CDR3 sequence is CASSSGTGGSYEQYF. The CDR3 coding sequence is TGCGCCAGCAGCTCAGGGACAGGTGGATCCTACGAGCAGTACTTC.